The clone carrying this T cell receptor (beta chain) was counted once. Its cognate antigen is unknown. V was shortened by 2 bases and J by 3 bases, with 10 bases between the two germline ends. The germline CDR1 and CDR2 sequences are SEHNR and FQNEAQ (reference sequence). The CDR3 is 14 residues long. These data are taken from a study of cytomegalovirus exposure and HLA in healthy donors. Study information: An early data release held some 85 million unique TCRs from HLA-typed donors. Of the donors genotyped, approximately 400 in all, around 77% fell in the Caucasian-associated ancestry cluster.

PCR employed 60 Vbeta and 13 Jbeta primers. Here immunoSEQ multiplex PCR was the method, and the copy in TCRdb shows in-frame clones only, minus some. The data contain some 120,000 clones, roughly 80% of them singletons. Whole-study results and caveats: Researchers reported from a later analysis that most CMV-associated TCR beta chains appeared HLA-restricted.

The source of this sequence is a man in his thirties or forties in good health and CMV-seronegative. The V call is TRBV7-9, the J call TRBJ1-1; perhaps TRBD1 as D (5 bases). Sequenced: PBMCs. CDR3 protein: CASSLLGGYTEAFF. The CDR3 DNA sequence: TGTGCCAGCAGCTTATTGGGGGGTTACACTGAAGCTTTCTTT.